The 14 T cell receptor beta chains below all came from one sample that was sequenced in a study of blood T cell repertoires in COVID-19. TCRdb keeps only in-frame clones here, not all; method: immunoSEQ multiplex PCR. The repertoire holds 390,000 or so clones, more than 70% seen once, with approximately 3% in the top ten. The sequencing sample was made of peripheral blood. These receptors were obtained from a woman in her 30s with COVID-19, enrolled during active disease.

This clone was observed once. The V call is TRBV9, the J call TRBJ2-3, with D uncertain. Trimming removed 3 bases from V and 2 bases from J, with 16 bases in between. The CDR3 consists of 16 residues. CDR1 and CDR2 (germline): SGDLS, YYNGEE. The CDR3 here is CASSDNDPDTTDTQYF. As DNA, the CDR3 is TGTGCCAGCAGCGACAATGATCCCGACACCACAGATACGCAGTATTTT.

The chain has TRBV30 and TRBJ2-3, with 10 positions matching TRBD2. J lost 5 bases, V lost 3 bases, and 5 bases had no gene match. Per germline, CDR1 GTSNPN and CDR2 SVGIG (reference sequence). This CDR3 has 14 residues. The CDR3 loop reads CAWSLAGARDTQYF. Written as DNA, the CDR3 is TGTGCCTGGAGCCTAGCGGGAGCCAGAGATACGCAGTATTTT.

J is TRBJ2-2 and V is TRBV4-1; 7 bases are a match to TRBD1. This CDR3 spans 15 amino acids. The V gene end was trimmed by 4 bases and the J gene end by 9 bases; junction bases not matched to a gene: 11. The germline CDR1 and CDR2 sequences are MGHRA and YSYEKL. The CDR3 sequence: CASSPQQGTGRELFF. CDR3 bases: TGCGCCAGCAGCCCCCAACAGGGGACCGGACGGGAGCTGTTTTTT.

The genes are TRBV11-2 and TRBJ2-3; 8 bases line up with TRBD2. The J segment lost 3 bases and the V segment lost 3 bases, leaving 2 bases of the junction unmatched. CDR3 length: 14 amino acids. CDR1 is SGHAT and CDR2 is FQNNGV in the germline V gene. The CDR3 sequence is CASSFSGVTDTQYF. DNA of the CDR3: TGTGCCAGCAGCTTTAGCGGGGTGACAGATACGCAGTATTTT.

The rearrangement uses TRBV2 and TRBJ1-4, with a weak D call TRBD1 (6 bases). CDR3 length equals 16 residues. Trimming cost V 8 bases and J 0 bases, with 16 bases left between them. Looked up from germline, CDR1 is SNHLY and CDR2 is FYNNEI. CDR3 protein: CASGLGQRATNEKLFF. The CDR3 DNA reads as TGTGCCAGCGGACTAGGACAGCGGGCAACTAATGAAAAACTGTTTTTT.

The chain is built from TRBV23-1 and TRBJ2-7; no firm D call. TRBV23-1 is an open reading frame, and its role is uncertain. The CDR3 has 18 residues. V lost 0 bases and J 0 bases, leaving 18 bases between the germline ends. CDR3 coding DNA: TGCGCCAGCAGTCAATCTCCAGGCCTCCTCCGGCACTCCTACGAGCAGTACTTC. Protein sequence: CASSQSPGLLRHSYEQYF.

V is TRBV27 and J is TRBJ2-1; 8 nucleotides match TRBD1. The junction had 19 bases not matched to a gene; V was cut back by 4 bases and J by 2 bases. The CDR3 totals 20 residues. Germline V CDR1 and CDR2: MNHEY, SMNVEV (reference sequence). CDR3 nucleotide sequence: TGTGCCAGCAGTTCCCACGTAATACTCCGGGACAGGTTCACCTACAATGAGCAGTTCTTC. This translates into CASSSHVILRDRFTYNEQFF.

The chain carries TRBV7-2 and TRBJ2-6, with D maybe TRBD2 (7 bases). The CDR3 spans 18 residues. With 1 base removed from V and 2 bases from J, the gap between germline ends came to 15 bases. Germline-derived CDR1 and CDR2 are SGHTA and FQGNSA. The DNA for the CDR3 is TGTGCCAGCAGCTTAGAATTTGCGGGGGCCCCTGGGGCCAACGTCCTGACTTTC. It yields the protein CASSLEFAGAPGANVLTF.

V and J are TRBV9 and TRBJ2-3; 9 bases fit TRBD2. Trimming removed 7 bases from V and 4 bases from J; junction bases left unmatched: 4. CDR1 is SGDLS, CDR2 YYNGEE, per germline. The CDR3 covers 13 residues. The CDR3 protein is CASGSGSPDTQYF. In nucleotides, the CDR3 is TGTGCCAGCGGTAGCGGGAGTCCAGATACGCAGTATTTT.

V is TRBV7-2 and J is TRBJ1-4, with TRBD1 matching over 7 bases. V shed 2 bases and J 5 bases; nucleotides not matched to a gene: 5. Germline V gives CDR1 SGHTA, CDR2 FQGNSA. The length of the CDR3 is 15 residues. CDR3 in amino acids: CASSLLAGGNEKLFF. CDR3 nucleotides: TGTGCCAGCAGCTTATTGGCAGGGGGGAATGAAAAACTGTTTTTT.

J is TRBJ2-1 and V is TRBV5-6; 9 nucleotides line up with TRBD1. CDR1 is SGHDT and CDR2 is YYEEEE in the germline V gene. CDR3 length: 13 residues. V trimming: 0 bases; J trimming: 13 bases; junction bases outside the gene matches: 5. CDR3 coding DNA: TGTGCCAGCAGCTTGGCCTGGGGACAGGGTCAGTTCTTC. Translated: CASSLAWGQGQFF. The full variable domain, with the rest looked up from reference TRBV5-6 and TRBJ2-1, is DAGVTQSPTHLIKTRGQQVTLRCSPKSGHDTVSWYQQALGQGPQFIFQYYEEEERQRGNFPDRFSGHQFPNYSSELNVNALLLGDSALYLCASSLAWGQGQFFGPGTRLTVL.

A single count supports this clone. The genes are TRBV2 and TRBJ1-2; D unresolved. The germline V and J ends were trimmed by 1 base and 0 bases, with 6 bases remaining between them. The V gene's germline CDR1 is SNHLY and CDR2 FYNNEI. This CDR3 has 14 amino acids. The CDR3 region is CASSEVETNYGYTF. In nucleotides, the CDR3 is TGTGCCAGCAGTGAAGTGGAGACTAACTATGGCTACACCTTC.

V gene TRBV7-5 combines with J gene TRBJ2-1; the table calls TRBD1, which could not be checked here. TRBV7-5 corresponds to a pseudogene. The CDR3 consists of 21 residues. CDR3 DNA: TGTGCCAGAAGCTTAGCGCCGCAGGGGGGCGCAGTTAATGCACAGGGGATTGAGCAGTTCTTC. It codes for CARSLAPQGGAVNAQGIEQFF.

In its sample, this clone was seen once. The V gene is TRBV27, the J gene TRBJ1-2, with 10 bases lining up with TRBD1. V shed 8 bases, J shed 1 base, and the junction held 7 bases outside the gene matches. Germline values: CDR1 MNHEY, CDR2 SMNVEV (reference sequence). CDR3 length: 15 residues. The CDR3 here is CASGGTGVYNYGYTF. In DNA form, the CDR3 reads TGTGCCAGCGGGGGGACAGGGGTCTATAACTATGGCTACACCTTC.